The clone carrying this TCR beta chain was seen just once. These data come from a study of blood T cell repertoires in COVID-19. Study at large: Material from acute and convalescent COVID-19 was sourced from the United States, Italy and Spain. Nucleic acid was either cDNA or gDNA, and it came from T cells, B-cell-depleted T cells, or PBMCs.

CDR1 is GTSNPN and CDR2 is SVGIG in the germline V gene (reference sequence). The CDR3 loop spans 13 amino acids. The J segment lost 6 bases and the V segment lost 5 bases, leaving 1 base of the junction unmatched. As originally analysed: Scientists estimated how many nucleated cells there were by amplifying reference gene primers. Measured with immunoSEQ multiplex PCR; TCRdb has only the in-frame clones, and not every one. That table is the source of V, J and clone size, and D and trimming were worked out from the DNA. The sample holds around 200,000 clones, just over 85% seen once. The chain has TRBV30 and TRBJ1-4; TRBD1 aligns across 12 bases. The sample was peripheral blood. The clonotype was recovered from an elderly man with acute or convalescent COVID-19. CDR3 bases: TGTGCCTGGGGGACAGGGGGCGATGAAAAACTGTTTTTT. This codes for CAWGTGGDEKLFF. Full variable domain (remainder filled in from reference TRBV30 and TRBJ1-4): SQTIHQWPATLVQPVGSPLSLECTVEGTSNPNLYWYRQAAGRGLQLLFYSVGIGQISSEVPQNLSASRPQDRQFILSSKKLLLSDSGFYLCAWGTGGDEKLFFGSGTQLSVL.